The 22 T cell receptor beta chains below were found in one sample sequenced in a study of regulatory T cells in long-lasting Graves disease. Sample time point: newly diagnosed GD, antithyroid drugs for less than 3 months. PBMC RNA was the source of the TCR library. Both iRepertoire HTBI primers and Arm-PCR of CDR3 regions were used to build the TCR beta libraries. TCRdb reprocessed the multiplex PCR reads via MiXCR and lists one record per CDR3 protein. The table has fewer than 500,000 distinct CDR3 sequences, roughly 15% seen once; the top ten hold 12%. These same data were also listed under a study on T cells in Graves' hyperthyroidism and ophthalmopathy.

The material was peripheral blood mononuclear cells (PBMCs), obtained at new diagnosis, from a patient treated with antithyroid drugs. Source of these receptors: a man aged 35 to 55 with Graves disease.

Ten or more counts support this clonotype. V usage is TRBV12-3 or TRBV12-4 and J usage is TRBJ2-5, with D maybe TRBD2 (6 bases). The CDR3 is made up of 15 amino acids. The ends were cut back, 3 bases at V and 2 bases at J, with 13 bases in the middle. The CDR3 loop is CASSLRGLGQETQYF. Written as DNA, the CDR3 is TGTGCCAGCAGTTTGCGGGGTTTGGGGCAAGAGACCCAGTACTTC.

This clonotype was detected many times. CDR3 nucleotide sequence: TGTGCCAGCAGTTCCACCGGGACAGGGGTCAATGAGCAGTTCTTC. It is translated as CASSSTGTGVNEQFF. The chain links TRBV6-5 to TRBJ2-1; 10 nucleotides line up with TRBD1. This CDR3 spans 15 amino acids. V dropped 4 bases and J dropped 6; count of bases not matched to a gene: 6. Germline V lookup: CDR1 MNHEY, CDR2 SVGAGI.

This clonotype has at least ten counts. The V and J genes are TRBV2 and TRBJ2-3, with D tentatively TRBD1 (6 bases). This CDR3 has 15 amino acids. Per the germline V gene, CDR1 is SNHLY and CDR2 is FYNNEI. V was pared by 4 bases and J by 0 bases, with 11 bases between. The CDR3 is CASSAGQLSTDTQYF. CDR3 nucleotides: TGTGCCAGCAGTGCTGGACAGCTTAGCACAGATACGCAGTATTTT.

This clonotype was seen repeatedly, ten times or more. The chain joins TRBV28 to TRBJ1-1; no definite D call. The germline V gene encodes CDR1 MDHEN and CDR2 SYDVKM. CDR3 size: 14 residues. Deletions cut 11 bases from V and 0 bases from J, with 16 bases between. The CDR3, as DNA: TGTGCCTCCTTTGAGCGCGGGTTGAACACTGAAGCTTTCTTT. Amino acids: CASFERGLNTEAFF.

This clonotype occurred many times. This chain links TRBV11-2 with TRBJ2-5; D possibly corresponds to TRBD1 (5 bases). Germline V gene data show CDR1 as SGHAT and CDR2 as FQNNGV. The CDR3 extends over 15 amino acids. Between the trimmed V and J ends, which lost 0 bases and 5 bases, there was a span of 13 bases. CDR3 in DNA: TGTGCCAGCAGCTTAGAGGGGCCCTCGATGGAGACCCAGTACTTC. Its translation is CASSLEGPSMETQYF.

The sample holds a few counts of this clonotype. V is TRBV5-1 and J is TRBJ2-1; 11 bases line up with TRBD1. Germline V lookup: CDR1 SGHRS, CDR2 YFSETQ. V shed 3 bases, J shed 9 bases, and the junction held 5 bases outside the gene matches. The CDR3 has 14 residues. The CDR3 nucleotides read TGCGCCAGCAGCTCCGGGACAGGGGGGAGTGAGCAGTTCTTC. This sequence encodes CASSSGTGGSEQFF.

This chain uses TRBV10-3 with TRBJ1-5, with TRBD1 matching over 8 bases. CDR1 is ENHRY and CDR2 is SYGVKD in the germline V gene. The CDR3 covers 15 residues. V was pared by 2 bases and J by 5 bases, with 5 bases of the junction left unmatched. In DNA form, the CDR3 reads TGTGCCATCAGTGAGGACAGGGGAAGGGATCAGCCCCAGCATTTT. It encodes CAISEDRGRDQPQHF.

On this clonotype itself: No conserved phenylalanine or tryptophan ends this CDR3, so it is likely a read error. The limits of the CDR3 on the DNA are not certain, so only TCRdb's listed CDR3 is given. The V and J genes are TRBV3-1 and TRBJ2-4; the table assigns TRBD2, which was not confirmed against the DNA. 8 amino acids form the CDR3, both terminal residues included. The germline V gene encodes CDR1 LGHDT and CDR2 YNNKEL (reference sequence). The CDR3 protein is CASSQAGV.

This clonotype was observed a few times. V is TRBV18 and J is TRBJ1-5, with 9 bases that match TRBD1. The CDR3 has 16 residues. Per the germline V gene, CDR1 is KGHSH and CDR2 is LQKENI. V shed 3 bases and J 2 bases; nucleotides not matched to a gene: 5. The CDR3 nucleotides read TGTGCCAGCTCACCGCGGGACAGGGTTGGCAATCAGCCCCAGCATTTT. Its translation: CASSPRDRVGNQPQHF.

The J gene is TRBJ2-1, the V gene TRBV6-2 or TRBV6-3; perhaps TRBD2 as D (5 bases). The germline gives CDR1 MNHEY, CDR2 SVGEGT. CDR3 length equals 14 residues. V was trimmed by 4 bases and J by 9 bases, leaving 16 bases between them. The CDR3, as DNA: TGTGCCAGCAGTTCCCCCAGCGGAGGCGGTGAGCAGTTCTTC. Translation: CASSSPSGGGEQFF.

The table lists this clonotype with many counts. The rearrangement joins TRBV20-1 to TRBJ2-7; D is uncertain. This CDR3 comprises 15 residues. The V gene lost 0 bases and the J gene lost 5 bases, with 17 bases spanning the gap. Germline values: CDR1 DFQATT, CDR2 SNEGSKA (reference sequence). CDR3 DNA: TGCAGTGCTAGAGATTTTGGGATCGCTGCACACGAGCAGTACTTC. Its translation: CSARDFGIAAHEQYF.

V usage is TRBV12-3 or TRBV12-4 and J usage is TRBJ1-2; the match to TRBD1 covers 8 bases. V lost 4 bases, J lost 4 bases, and 5 bases stayed unmatched. There are 14 residues in the CDR3. In DNA form, the CDR3 reads TGTGCCAGCAGTTCGGCGACAGGGGTCTATGGCTACACCTTC. Translated: CASSSATGVYGYTF.

The chain combines TRBV5-1 with TRBJ1-1; 9 nucleotides align to TRBD1. Unmatched junction bases numbered 9, after V lost 3 bases and J lost 6 bases. The V gene's germline CDR1 is SGHRS and CDR2 YFSETQ. The CDR3 length is 15 residues. The CDR3 nucleotides read TGCGCCAGCAGCTCGGGACAGGGAATTGGCCCTGAAGCTTTCTTT. Translation: CASSSGQGIGPEAFF.

A few counts support this clonotype. The V gene is TRBV12-3 or TRBV12-4, the J gene TRBJ1-2; D call uncertain. The length of the CDR3 is 11 residues. V was clipped by 6 bases and J by 6 bases, with 8 bases between them. This chain's CDR3 is CASSLTNGYTF. The CDR3 DNA reads TGTGCCAGCAGCTTGACGAATGGCTACACCTTC.

Worth noting for this clonotype: This may be a read error, as it is one base from a much larger clone. The final CDR3 position lacks the conserved phenylalanine or tryptophan, pointing to a likely read error. The chain is built from TRBV3-1 and TRBJ2-5; D may correspond to TRBD1 or TRBD2 (5 bases each). The CDR3 is 14 amino acids. Trimming stripped 4 bases from V and 5 bases from J, with 14 bases between. Germline values: CDR1 LGHDT, CDR2 YNNKEL (reference sequence). In nucleotides, the CDR3 is TGTGCCAGCAGCCGGGACCCGACTGGGGAGACCCAGTACCTC. Residues: CASSRDPTGETQYL.

There are a few counts of this clonotype. The chain joins TRBV29-1 to TRBJ2-7; 10 bases match TRBD1. This CDR3 spans 14 amino acids. V was clipped by 6 bases and J by 11 bases; unmatched bases: 16. The germline V gene has CDR1 SQVTM and CDR2 ANQGSEA. CDR3 region: CSVYTGTGVQGEYF. The DNA for the CDR3 is TGCAGCGTGTACACCGGGACAGGGGTACAGGGGGAGTACTTC.

The J gene is TRBJ2-7, the V gene TRBV27, with TRBD2 matching over 7 bases. Trimming cost V 3 bases and J 3 bases; bases outside gene matches: 2. This CDR3 has 13 amino acids. CDR1 and CDR2 (germline): MNHEY, SMNVEV (reference sequence). The CDR3 DNA is TGTGCCAGCAGTTTTACTAGCGACTACGAGCAGTACTTC. Translating gives CASSFTSDYEQYF.

The chain links TRBV27 to TRBJ2-3, with no clear D. With 6 bases removed from V and 6 bases from J, the gap between germline ends came to 10 bases. The CDR3 is made up of 12 amino acids. CDR1 and CDR2 (germline): MNHEY, SMNVEV (reference sequence). The CDR3 nucleotides are TGTGCCAGCAGCAGAATGGGGGATACGCAGTATTTT. Its protein product is CASSRMGDTQYF.

Ten or more counts support this clonotype. V and J are TRBV28 and TRBJ1-2, with 7 bases identical to TRBD1. The CDR3 extends over 15 amino acids. V lost 10 bases to trimming and J lost 4 bases; unmatched junction nucleotides: 15. Germline CDR1 is MDHEN and CDR2 is SYDVKM. CDR3 DNA: TGTGCCATTTTAGGTATAACAGGGGAGTCCTATGGCTACACCTTC. Translating it yields CAILGITGESYGYTF.

This clonotype was observed a few times. This sequence joins TRBV6-1 and TRBJ2-1, with D maybe TRBD2 (5 bases). Trimming stripped 8 bases from V and 6 bases from J, with 17 bases between. Germline CDR1 MNHNS, CDR2 SASEGT. The CDR3 loop spans 14 amino acids. DNA for the CDR3: TGTGCCAGCTTTTCTAGCCCCCGGCCCAATGAGCAGTTCTTC. Translation gives CASFSSPRPNEQFF.

The chain is built from TRBV10-1 and TRBJ2-4; the D gene is possibly TRBD2 (7 bases). The CDR3 spans 15 residues. Germline V gene lookup returns CDR1 WNHNN and CDR2 SYGVQD (reference sequence). Trimming cost V 10 bases and J 2 bases, with 18 bases left between them. This chain's CDR3 is CAKKGGSRTKNIQYF. CDR3 in DNA: TGCGCCAAAAAGGGGGGGAGTAGAACCAAAAACATTCAGTACTTC.

This clonotype was seen a few times. The genes are TRBV5-4 and TRBJ2-5, with unresolved D. There are 13 residues in the CDR3. Germline V CDR1 and CDR2: SGHNT, YYREEE (reference sequence). Trimming removed 1 base from V and 8 bases from J, with 12 bases in between. The CDR3 DNA reads TGTGCCAGCAGCTTGATGTCTGCACGAACCCAGTACTTC. It is translated as CASSLMSARTQYF.